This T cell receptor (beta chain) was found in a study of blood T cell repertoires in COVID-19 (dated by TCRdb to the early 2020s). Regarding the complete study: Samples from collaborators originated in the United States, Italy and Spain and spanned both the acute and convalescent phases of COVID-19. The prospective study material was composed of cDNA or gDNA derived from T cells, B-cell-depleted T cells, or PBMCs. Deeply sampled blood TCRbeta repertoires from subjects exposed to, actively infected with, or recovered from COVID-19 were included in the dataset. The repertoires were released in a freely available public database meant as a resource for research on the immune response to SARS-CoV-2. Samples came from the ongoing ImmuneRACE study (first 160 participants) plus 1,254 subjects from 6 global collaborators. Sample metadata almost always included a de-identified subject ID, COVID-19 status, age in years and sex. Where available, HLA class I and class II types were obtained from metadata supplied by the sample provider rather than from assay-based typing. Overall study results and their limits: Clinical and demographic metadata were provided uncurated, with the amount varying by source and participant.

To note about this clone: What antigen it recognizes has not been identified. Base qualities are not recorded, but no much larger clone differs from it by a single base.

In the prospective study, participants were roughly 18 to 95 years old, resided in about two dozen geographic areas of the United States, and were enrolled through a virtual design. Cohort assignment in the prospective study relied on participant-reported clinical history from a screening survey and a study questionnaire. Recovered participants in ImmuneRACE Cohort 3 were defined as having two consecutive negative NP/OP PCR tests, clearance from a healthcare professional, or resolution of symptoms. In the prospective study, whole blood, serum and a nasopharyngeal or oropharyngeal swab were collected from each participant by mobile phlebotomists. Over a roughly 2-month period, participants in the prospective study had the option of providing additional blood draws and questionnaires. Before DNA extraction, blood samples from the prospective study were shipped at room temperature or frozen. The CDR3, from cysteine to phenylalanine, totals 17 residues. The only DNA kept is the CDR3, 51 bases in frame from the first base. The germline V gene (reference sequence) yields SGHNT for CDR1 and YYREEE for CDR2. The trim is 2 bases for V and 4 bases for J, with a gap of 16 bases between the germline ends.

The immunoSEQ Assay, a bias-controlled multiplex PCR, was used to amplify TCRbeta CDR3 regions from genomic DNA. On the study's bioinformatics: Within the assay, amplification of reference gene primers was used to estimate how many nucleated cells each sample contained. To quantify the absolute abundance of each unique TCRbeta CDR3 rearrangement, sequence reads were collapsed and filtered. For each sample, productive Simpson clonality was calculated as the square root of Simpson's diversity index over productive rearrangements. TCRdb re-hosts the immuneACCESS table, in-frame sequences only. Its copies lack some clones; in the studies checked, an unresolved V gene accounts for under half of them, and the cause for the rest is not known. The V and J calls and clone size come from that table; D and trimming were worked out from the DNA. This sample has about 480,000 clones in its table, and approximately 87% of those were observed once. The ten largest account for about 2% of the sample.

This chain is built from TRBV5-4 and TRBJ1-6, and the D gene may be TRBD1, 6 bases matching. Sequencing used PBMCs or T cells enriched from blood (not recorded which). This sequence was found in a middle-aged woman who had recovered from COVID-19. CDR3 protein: CASSFGRGRGYNSPLHF. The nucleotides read TGTGCCAGCAGCTTTGGGCGGGGGCGCGGGTATAATTCACCCCTCCACTTT.